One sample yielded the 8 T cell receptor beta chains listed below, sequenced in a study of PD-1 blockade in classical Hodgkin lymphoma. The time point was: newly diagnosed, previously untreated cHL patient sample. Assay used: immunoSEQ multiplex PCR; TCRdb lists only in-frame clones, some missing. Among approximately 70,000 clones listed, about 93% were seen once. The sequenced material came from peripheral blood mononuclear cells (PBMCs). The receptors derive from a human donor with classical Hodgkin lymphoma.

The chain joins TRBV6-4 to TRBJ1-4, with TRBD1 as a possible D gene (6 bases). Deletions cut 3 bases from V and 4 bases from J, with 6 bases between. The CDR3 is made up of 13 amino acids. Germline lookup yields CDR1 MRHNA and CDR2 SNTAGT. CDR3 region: CASSEGHNEKLFF. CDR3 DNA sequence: TGTGCCAGCAGTGAGGGACATAATGAAAAACTGTTTTTT.

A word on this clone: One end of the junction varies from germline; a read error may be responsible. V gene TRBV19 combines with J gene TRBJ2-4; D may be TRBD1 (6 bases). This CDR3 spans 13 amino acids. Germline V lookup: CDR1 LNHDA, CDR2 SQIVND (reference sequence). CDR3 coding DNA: TGTGCCAGTAGTGTTAACCTTGACAGGATTCCGTACTTC. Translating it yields CASSVNLDRIPYF.

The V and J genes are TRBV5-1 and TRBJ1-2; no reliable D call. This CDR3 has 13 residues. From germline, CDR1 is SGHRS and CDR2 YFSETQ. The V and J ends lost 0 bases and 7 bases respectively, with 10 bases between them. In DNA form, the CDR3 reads TGCGCCAGCAGCTTGGTTCTGCCAGCTGGCTACACCTTC. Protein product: CASSLVLPAGYTF.

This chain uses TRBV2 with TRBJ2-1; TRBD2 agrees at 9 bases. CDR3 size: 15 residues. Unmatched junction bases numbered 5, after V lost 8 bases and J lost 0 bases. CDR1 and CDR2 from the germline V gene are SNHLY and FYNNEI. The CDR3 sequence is CASVASGNSYNEQFF. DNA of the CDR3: TGTGCCAGCGTGGCTAGCGGGAACTCCTACAATGAGCAGTTCTTC. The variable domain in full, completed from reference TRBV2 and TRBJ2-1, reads EPEVTQTPSHQVTQMGQEVILRCVPISNHLYFYWYRQILGQKVEFLVSFYNNEISEKSEIFDDQFSVERPDGSNFTLKIRSTKLEDSAMYFCASVASGNSYNEQFFGPGTRLTVL.

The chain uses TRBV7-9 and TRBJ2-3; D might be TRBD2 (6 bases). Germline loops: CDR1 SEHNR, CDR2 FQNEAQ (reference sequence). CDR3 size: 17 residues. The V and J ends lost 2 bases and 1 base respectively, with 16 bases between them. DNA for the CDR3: TGTGCCAGCAGCTTACCCCGAGACTGGAGGGGCACAGATACGCAGTATTTT. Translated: CASSLPRDWRGTDTQYF.

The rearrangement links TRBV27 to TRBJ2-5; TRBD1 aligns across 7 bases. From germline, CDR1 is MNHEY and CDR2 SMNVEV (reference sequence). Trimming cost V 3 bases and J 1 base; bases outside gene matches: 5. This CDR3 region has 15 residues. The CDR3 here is CASSFWTGSQETQYF. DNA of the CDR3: TGTGCCAGCAGTTTTTGGACAGGCTCCCAAGAGACCCAGTACTTC.

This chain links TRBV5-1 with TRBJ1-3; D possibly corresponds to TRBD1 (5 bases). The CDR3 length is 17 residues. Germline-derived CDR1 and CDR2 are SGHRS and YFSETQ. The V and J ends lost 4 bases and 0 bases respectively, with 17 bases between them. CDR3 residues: CASSLGHKWSSGNTIYF. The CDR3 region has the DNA TGCGCCAGCAGCCTCGGACACAAATGGAGCTCTGGAAACACCATATATTTT. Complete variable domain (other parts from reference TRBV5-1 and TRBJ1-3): KAGVTQTPRYLIKTRGQQVTLSCSPISGHRSVSWYQQTPGQGLQFLFEYFSETQRNKGNFPGRFSGRQFSNSRSEMNVSTLELGDSALYLCASSLGHKWSSGNTIYFGEGSWLTVV.

The CDR3 protein is CASSETGARRQPQHF. CDR3 coding DNA: TGTGCCAGCAGTGAAACGGGGGCGCGGCGGCAGCCCCAGCATTTT. The chain uses TRBV6-1 and TRBJ1-5; a possible D gene is TRBD1 (6 bases). CDR1 and CDR2 from the germline V gene are MNHNS and SASEGT. The V end lost 2 bases, the J end lost 7 bases, and 15 bases lay between the germline ends. The CDR3 contains 15 residues.